These T cell receptor beta chains were read from a single sample in a study of Ad26.COV2.S vaccination and SARS-CoV-2 variants. Using immunoSEQ multiplex PCR, the repertoire was profiled, and TCRdb retains in-frame clones only, with some absent. The repertoire holds 350,000 to 500,000 clones, with approximately 92% as singletons. Sample: peripheral blood, taken in a trial of Ad26.COV2.S vaccine versus placebo. Every receptor here comes from a person aged 18-65 years who received the Ad26.COV2.S COVID-19 vaccine or a placebo. CDR3s include the opening cysteine and the closing phenylalanine or tryptophan. Fields, in order: V gene, D gene, J gene, clone size, CDR3 protein, CDR3 DNA. A D gene is named only where the DNA matches it firmly. A clone size is listed for some rows: how often the clone was seen (once, few, many), or a class if it is expanded.

V gene: TRBV2; D gene: NA; J gene: TRBJ1-4; clone size: NA; CDR3 protein: CASSEQGTEKLFF; CDR3 DNA: TGTGCCAGCAGTGAACAGGGCACGGAAAAACTGTTTTTT
V gene: TRBV5-6; D gene: NA; J gene: TRBJ1-1; clone size: NA; CDR3 protein: CASSRWTEAFF; CDR3 DNA: TGTGCCAGCAGCAGATGGACTGAAGCTTTCTTT
V gene: TRBV13; D gene: TRBD2; J gene: TRBJ2-1; clone size: NA; CDR3 protein: CASSLVLAGDEQFF; CDR3 DNA: TGTGCCAGCAGCTTAGTCCTAGCGGGAGATGAGCAGTTCTTC
V gene: TRBV3-1/TRBV3-2; D gene: NA; J gene: TRBJ1-1; clone size: NA; CDR3 protein: CASSQVGSTEAFF; CDR3 DNA: TGTGCCAGCAGCCAAGTGGGGAGCACTGAAGCTTTCTTT
V gene: TRBV13; D gene: NA; J gene: TRBJ1-3; clone size: NA; CDR3 protein: CASSLSRHTGNTIYF; CDR3 DNA: TGTGCCAGCAGCTTATCTAGGCACACTGGAAACACCATATATTTT
V gene: TRBV30; D gene: NA; J gene: TRBJ1-2; clone size: NA; CDR3 protein: CAGHWTDRNPNYGYTF; CDR3 DNA: TGTGCCGGACACTGGACAGACCGTAACCCAAACTATGGCTACACCTTC
V gene: TRBV7-8; D gene: TRBD1; J gene: TRBJ2-3; clone size: NA; CDR3 protein: CASSLAWGDRDTDTQYF; CDR3 DNA: TGTGCCAGCAGCTTAGCTTGGGGGGACAGGGACACAGATACGCAGTATTTT
V gene: TRBV29-1; D gene: NA; J gene: TRBJ2-7; clone size: NA; CDR3 protein: CSVRQGGRSEQYF; CDR3 DNA: TGCAGCGTTCGACAGGGTGGGAGGTCCGAGCAGTACTTC
V gene: TRBV11-2; D gene: NA; J gene: TRBJ2-7; clone size: NA; CDR3 protein: CASSRDPGGEQYF; CDR3 DNA: TGTGCCAGCAGCCGAGACCCCGGGGGCGAGCAGTACTTC
V gene: TRBV20-1; D gene: NA; J gene: TRBJ1-3; clone size: NA; CDR3 protein: CSASFSSGNTIYF; CDR3 DNA: TGCAGTGCTAGTTTTAGCTCTGGAAACACCATATATTTT
V gene: TRBV6-6; D gene: TRBD1; J gene: TRBJ2-7; clone size: few; CDR3 protein: CASSLQGASYEQYF; CDR3 DNA: TGTGCCAGCAGTTTGCAGGGGGCCTCCTACGAGCAGTACTTC
V gene: TRBV7-9; D gene: NA; J gene: TRBJ2-7; clone size: NA; CDR3 protein: CASSFGSAEYYEQYF; CDR3 DNA: TGTGCCAGCAGTTTCGGTTCGGCGGAGTACTACGAGCAGTACTTC
V gene: TRBV7-3; D gene: TRBD1; J gene: TRBJ1-6; clone size: once; CDR3 protein: CASSYDRARGGAGCGSPLHF; CDR3 DNA: TGTGCCAGCAGCTACGACAGGGCCAGGGGAGGGGCGGGCTGTGGTTCACCCCTCCACTTT
V gene: TRBV6-5; D gene: NA; J gene: TRBJ2-5; clone size: NA; CDR3 protein: CASTQGIQETQYF; CDR3 DNA: TGTGCCAGCACCCAGGGGATACAAGAGACCCAGTACTTC
V gene: TRBV10-1; D gene: NA; J gene: TRBJ1-2; clone size: few; CDR3 protein: CASSEGVGYGYTF; CDR3 DNA: TGCGCCAGCAGCGAAGGGGTAGGCTATGGCTACACCTTC
V gene: TRBV12-3/TRBV12-4; D gene: NA; J gene: TRBJ2-2; clone size: NA; CDR3 protein: CASSLGATGELFF; CDR3 DNA: TGTGCCAGCAGTTTAGGGGCGACCGGGGAGCTGTTTTTT
V gene: TRBV28; D gene: NA; J gene: TRBJ2-2; clone size: NA; CDR3 protein: CASTSASFTGELFF; CDR3 DNA: TGTGCCAGCACCTCGGCCTCATTTACCGGGGAGCTGTTTTTT
V gene: TRBV23-1; D gene: NA; J gene: TRBJ1-1; clone size: few; CDR3 protein: CASSRSTNTEAFF; CDR3 DNA: TGCGCCAGCAGTCGTTCCACGAACACTGAAGCTTTCTTT
V gene: TRBV18; D gene: NA; J gene: TRBJ2-3; clone size: NA; CDR3 protein: CASSPVSQTTDTQYF; CDR3 DNA: TGTGCCAGCTCACCAGTCTCCCAGACCACAGATACGCAGTATTTT
V gene: TRBV19; D gene: NA; J gene: TRBJ2-1; clone size: NA; CDR3 protein: CASSSTSRVEQFF; CDR3 DNA: TGTGCCAGTAGTTCGACTAGTAGGGTTGAGCAGTTCTTC
V gene: TRBV27; D gene: TRBD2; J gene: TRBJ2-1; clone size: few; CDR3 protein: CASSLSGTRHEQFF; CDR3 DNA: TGTGCCAGCAGTTTATCCGGGACTAGACATGAGCAGTTCTTC
V gene: TRBV5-6; D gene: TRBD1; J gene: TRBJ1-6; clone size: once; CDR3 protein: CASSLQQGWNSPLHF; CDR3 DNA: TGTGCCAGCAGCTTACAACAGGGGTGGAATTCACCCCTCCACTTT
V gene: TRBV4-3; D gene: NA; J gene: TRBJ1-4; clone size: NA; CDR3 protein: CASSQLIYEKLFF; CDR3 DNA: TGCGCCAGCAGCCAATTAATTTATGAAAAACTGTTTTTT
V gene: TRBV11-2; D gene: NA; J gene: TRBJ2-1; clone size: once; CDR3 protein: CASSLDLVIAAYNEQFF; CDR3 DNA: TGTGCCAGCAGCTTAGATTTGGTAATAGCGGCCTACAATGAGCAGTTCTTC
V gene: TRBV7-9; D gene: TRBD2; J gene: TRBJ2-1; clone size: NA; CDR3 protein: CASSFLAGALSSYNEQFF; CDR3 DNA: TGTGCCAGCAGCTTCCTAGCGGGAGCCCTTAGCTCCTACAATGAGCAGTTCTTC
V gene: TRBV7-9; D gene: NA; J gene: TRBJ1-5; clone size: few; CDR3 protein: CASSGTDSNQPQHF; CDR3 DNA: TGTGCCAGCAGCGGGACGGATAGCAATCAGCCCCAGCATTTT
V gene: TRBV5-1; D gene: NA; J gene: TRBJ2-1; clone size: NA; CDR3 protein: CASSLEARGSYNEQFF; CDR3 DNA: TGCGCCAGCAGCTTGGAGGCTCGAGGGTCCTACAATGAGCAGTTCTTC
V gene: TRBV6-5; D gene: NA; J gene: TRBJ2-7; clone size: NA; CDR3 protein: CASSFNYEQYF; CDR3 DNA: TGTGCCAGCAGTTTCAACTACGAGCAGTACTTC
V gene: TRBV6-2/TRBV6-3; D gene: TRBD2; J gene: TRBJ2-2; clone size: NA; CDR3 protein: CASSRSGMSAGELFF; CDR3 DNA: TGTGCCAGCAGTCGTAGCGGGATGAGTGCCGGGGAGCTGTTTTTT
V gene: TRBV18; D gene: NA; J gene: TRBJ2-7; clone size: NA; CDR3 protein: CASSSQGPLYEQYF; CDR3 DNA: TGTGCCAGCTCATCTCAGGGGCCCCTCTACGAGCAGTACTTC
V gene: TRBV29-1; D gene: NA; J gene: TRBJ2-5; clone size: NA; CDR3 protein: CSVNWAAWEETQYF; CDR3 DNA: TGCAGCGTTAATTGGGCTGCATGGGAAGAGACCCAGTACTTC
V gene: TRBV19; D gene: NA; J gene: TRBJ2-3; clone size: NA; CDR3 protein: CASSLNPRGPQSDTQYF; CDR3 DNA: TGTGCCAGTAGCCTAAACCCCCGGGGTCCACAATCAGATACGCAGTATTTT
V gene: TRBV20-1; D gene: NA; J gene: TRBJ2-1; clone size: NA; CDR3 protein: CSASMTSKDEQFF; CDR3 DNA: TGCAGTGCTAGTATGACTAGTAAAGATGAGCAGTTCTTC
V gene: TRBV2; D gene: TRBD1; J gene: TRBJ2-5; clone size: NA; CDR3 protein: CASNHLGQGLPQETQYF; CDR3 DNA: TGTGCCAGCAACCATCTTGGACAGGGTCTACCCCAAGAGACCCAGTACTTC
V gene: TRBV19; D gene: NA; J gene: TRBJ1-3; clone size: NA; CDR3 protein: CASQPRQGNTIYF; CDR3 DNA: TGTGCCAGCCAGCCACGACAGGGAAACACCATATATTTT
V gene: TRBV29-1; D gene: NA; J gene: TRBJ2-7; clone size: NA; CDR3 protein: CSVTGPISYEQYF; CDR3 DNA: TGCAGCGTTACAGGACCCATCTCCTACGAGCAGTACTTC
V gene: TRBV18; D gene: TRBD1; J gene: TRBJ1-1; clone size: NA; CDR3 protein: CASSPLPLRTGENTEAFF; CDR3 DNA: TGTGCCAGCTCACCTCTACCTCTTAGGACAGGAGAGAACACTGAAGCTTTCTTT
V gene: TRBV11-2; D gene: TRBD2; J gene: TRBJ2-3; clone size: NA; CDR3 protein: CASSLGGSGSDTQYF; CDR3 DNA: TGTGCCAGCAGCTTAGGCGGGAGTGGCTCAGATACGCAGTATTTT
V gene: TRBV6-6; D gene: NA; J gene: TRBJ2-2; clone size: NA; CDR3 protein: CATSQGTKTGELFF; CDR3 DNA: TGTGCCACCAGCCAGGGGACTAAAACCGGGGAGCTGTTTTTT
V gene: TRBV5-5; D gene: TRBD2; J gene: TRBJ2-7; clone size: NA; CDR3 protein: CASSPSGTSGYEQYF; CDR3 DNA: TGTGCCAGCAGCCCCTCCGGGACTAGCGGGTACGAGCAGTACTTC
V gene: TRBV19; D gene: NA; J gene: TRBJ1-5; clone size: NA; CDR3 protein: CASNYWQGGGIQPQHF; CDR3 DNA: TGTGCCAGTAACTACTGGCAGGGTGGTGGGATTCAGCCCCAGCATTTT
V gene: TRBV18; D gene: NA; J gene: TRBJ1-2; clone size: NA; CDR3 protein: CASSLQKRDGYTF; CDR3 DNA: TGTGCCAGCTCACTCCAAAAACGGGATGGCTACACCTTC
V gene: TRBV10-3; D gene: NA; J gene: TRBJ2-1; clone size: NA; CDR3 protein: CAISESEESYNEQFF; CDR3 DNA: TGTGCCATCAGTGAGTCGGAAGAGTCCTACAATGAGCAGTTCTTC
V gene: TRBV7-3; D gene: NA; J gene: TRBJ2-2; clone size: NA; CDR3 protein: CASSLIADFSGELFF; CDR3 DNA: TGTGCCAGCAGCTTAATAGCGGACTTCTCCGGGGAGCTGTTTTTT
V gene: TRBV7-6; D gene: NA; J gene: TRBJ2-3; clone size: NA; CDR3 protein: CASSPRAKDTQYF; CDR3 DNA: TGTGCCAGCAGCCCTCGGGCGAAGGATACGCAGTATTTT
V gene: TRBV5-4; D gene: TRBD1; J gene: TRBJ2-6; clone size: once; CDR3 protein: CASSALGQGVTGANVLTF; CDR3 DNA: TGTGCCAGCAGCGCCCTGGGACAGGGGGTGACTGGGGCCAACGTCCTGACTTTC
V gene: TRBV5-5; D gene: NA; J gene: TRBJ1-1; clone size: NA; CDR3 protein: CASSSIPGLSNTEAFF; CDR3 DNA: TGTGCCAGCAGCTCGATACCGGGACTCTCGAACACTGAAGCTTTCTTT
V gene: TRBV14; D gene: TRBD1; J gene: TRBJ2-7; clone size: NA; CDR3 protein: CASSQWTGGYEQYF; CDR3 DNA: TGTGCCAGCAGTCAATGGACAGGGGGCTACGAGCAGTACTTC
V gene: TRBV29-1; D gene: TRBD1; J gene: TRBJ2-1; clone size: NA; CDR3 protein: CSSVGTGYNEQFF; CDR3 DNA: TGCAGCTCCGTGGGGACAGGTTACAATGAGCAGTTCTTC
V gene: TRBV6-2/TRBV6-3; D gene: TRBD1; J gene: TRBJ1-2; clone size: NA; CDR3 protein: CASSYMDRQSTF; CDR3 DNA: TGTGCCAGCAGTTACATGGACAGGCAAAGCACCTTC
V gene: TRBV2; D gene: NA; J gene: TRBJ2-3; clone size: NA; CDR3 protein: CASSGPFGVGDTQYF; CDR3 DNA: TGTGCCAGCAGTGGGCCTTTCGGGGTGGGAGATACGCAGTATTTT
V gene: TRBV9; D gene: TRBD2; J gene: TRBJ2-3; clone size: NA; CDR3 protein: CASSLSGSFFTDTQYF; CDR3 DNA: TGTGCCAGCAGTCTGAGCGGGAGCTTTTTCACAGATACGCAGTATTTT
V gene: TRBV5-1; D gene: TRBD1; J gene: TRBJ2-7; clone size: NA; CDR3 protein: CASSSWQGENEQYF; CDR3 DNA: TGCGCCAGCAGCTCATGGCAGGGGGAAAACGAGCAGTACTTC
V gene: TRBV6-2/TRBV6-3; D gene: NA; J gene: TRBJ2-7; clone size: NA; CDR3 protein: CASSYDPGINSYEQYF; CDR3 DNA: TGTGCCAGCAGTTACGATCCTGGGATCAACTCCTACGAGCAGTACTTC